Detailed here is one T cell receptor (beta chain). No antigen is known for it. Unique molecular identifiers tagged the TCRbeta library. One entry per CDR3 protein, called by TCRdb with MiXCR from the PCR reads. The data show about 900,000 distinct CDR3 sequences, around 30% seen once. This CDR3 has 16 residues. V shed 0 bases, J shed 3 bases, and the junction held 5 bases outside the gene matches. Germline V gene lookup returns CDR1 KGHSH and CDR2 LQKENI. This sample was taken from a study of T-cell reconstitution after alpha-beta-depleted transplantation in children. Findings of the study overall: The authors attributed T-cell counts and diversity one year after transplant mostly to newly produced T cells.

The receptor was isolated from a boy under three years old who had a stem cell transplant for SCID, so the T cells may come from the graft donor. This chain joins TRBV18 and TRBJ2-3, with 8 bases that match TRBD1. The sequencing here drew on PBMCs, mostly from graft donor cells, taken 360 days after TCRalphabeta/CD19-depleted stem cell transplant. CDR3 in DNA: TGTGCCAGCTCACCACCTCCAGGACAGGGAACAGATACGCAGTATTTT. This gives the protein CASSPPPGQGTDTQYF.